These T cell receptor beta chains were read from a single sample in a study of cytomegalovirus exposure and HLA in healthy donors. Assay used: immunoSEQ multiplex PCR; TCRdb lists only in-frame clones, some missing. The profile covers roughly 190,000 clones, with around 62% appearing a single time and 2.5% to 3% taken by the ten largest. Material for sequencing was PBMCs. These receptors all stem from a man aged 40-49 years in good health and CMV-seronegative. The CDR3 runs from the conserved cysteine through the conserved F or W. Each record gives: CDR3 DNA, CDR3 protein, V gene, clone size, J gene, D gene. The D gene is left open where the match is weak. Clone size is shown for a subset of rows, as once, few, many or a class of expanded clone.

TGCGCCAGCAGCTCTAGACAGGGGCGACTCCAAGAGACCCAGTACTTC,CASSSRQGRLQETQYF,TRBV5-1,NA,TRBJ2-5,TRBD1
TGTGCCATCAGTGAGTCATCGGGCAGGGGTGAGACCCAGTACTTC,CAISESSGRGETQYF,TRBV10-3,NA,TRBJ2-5,NA
TGTGCCAGTAGTAGGGCAGGGGACACCTACGAGCAGTACTTC,CASSRAGDTYEQYF,TRBV19,NA,TRBJ2-7,NA
TGTGCCAGCAGCGCTAGAAGCTCCTACAATGAGCAGTTCTTC,CASSARSSYNEQFF,TRBV5-6,few,TRBJ2-1,NA
TGTGCCACCAGCTCCTTGTTGGGCAGGGCCCAAGAGACCCAGTACTTC,CATSSLLGRAQETQYF,TRBV15,NA,TRBJ2-5,NA
TGTGCCAGCAGCGAACCGGGACTAAGGTATCCTGGGGCCAACGTCCTGACTTTC,CASSEPGLRYPGANVLTF,TRBV7-2,NA,TRBJ2-6,TRBD2
TGTGCCAGCAGCTTTGCAGGGGGCTCCTACAATGAGCAGTTCTTC,CASSFAGGSYNEQFF,TRBV7-9,few,TRBJ2-1,TRBD1
TGTGCCACCACTTCAAGGGGGGGGGTCGGGGAGCTGTTTTTT,CATTSRGGVGELFF,TRBV15,NA,TRBJ2-2,NA
TGTGCCAGCTCACCCTCGACAGGAACTTACGAGCAGTACTTC,CASSPSTGTYEQYF,TRBV18,NA,TRBJ2-7,NA
TGTGCCAGCTCACCCCAGTCACCCCTCCACTTT,CASSPQSPLHF,TRBV11-2,NA,TRBJ1-6,NA
TGTGCCAGCACCTTACGAGCCCTGAGCTCCTACAATGAGCAGTTCTTC,CASTLRALSSYNEQFF,TRBV7-9,NA,TRBJ2-1,NA
TGCAGCGTTGAAGATTCTAGCGGCCGGCGGTATGAGCAGTTCTTC,CSVEDSSGRRYEQFF,TRBV29-1,NA,TRBJ2-1,TRBD2
TGTGCCACACGCGAGACAGGGGGTTCCTACGAGCAGTACTTC,CATRETGGSYEQYF,TRBV15,NA,TRBJ2-7,TRBD1
TGTGCCAGCAGCCCGGGGACAGGAGATAAAGAGACCCAGTACTTC,CASSPGTGDKETQYF,TRBV5-4,few,TRBJ2-5,TRBD1
TGTGCCAGTAGTCGACTAGGGGTCCAAGAGACCCAGTACTTC,CASSRLGVQETQYF,TRBV19,few,TRBJ2-5,NA
TGTGCCAGTAATACCGGGACTAGCGGGAGAGATACGCAGTATTTT,CASNTGTSGRDTQYF,TRBV19,NA,TRBJ2-3,TRBD2
TGTGCCTGGGCGGGACTTGGTAATTCACCCCTCCACTTT,CAWAGLGNSPLHF,TRBV30,NA,TRBJ1-6,NA
TGTGCCAGTAGGCGGGAGGGCGGGAATGAGCAGTTCTTC,CASRREGGNEQFF,TRBV19,few,TRBJ2-1,TRBD2